This T cell receptor beta chain was sequenced in a study of shared clonotypes between healthy human individuals. Background on the study: Ranging from 18 to 49 in age, donors were two women and a few men.

The table came from immunoSEQ multiplex PCR; TCRdb's copy has only in-frame clones and leaves some out. This table has about 2 million clones, approximately 95% appearing once. The naive CD8 population came from CD45RO-negative cells selected for CCR7, without terminally differentiated effector memory CD45RA+ cells. Each donor was a Caucasian adult residing in Nashville, Tennessee. Worth noting for this clone: No antigen is known for it.

Findings and caveats of the study: As a rule, naive subsets had a larger estimated richness than memory subsets. There were few donors, and this limited the genetic and exposure-history diversity represented.

The sample comprised naive CD8+ T cells sorted from blood. The receptor was isolated from a man younger than 30 in good health.

DNA of the CDR3: TGTGCCAGCAGCTTAGGCACGTGGGGCTACACCTTC. It specifies CASSLGTWGYTF. The gene calls are TRBV7-9 and TRBJ1-2; D gene uncertain. Trimming removed 1 base at V and 8 bases at J, with 8 bases between. This CDR3 has 12 residues. Germline V gene data show CDR1 as SEHNR and CDR2 as FQNEAQ (reference sequence).